The sequence of this T cell receptor (beta chain) was determined in a study of blood T cell repertoires in COVID-19. About the research overall: From the United States, Italy and Spain came samples of acute and convalescent COVID-19. PBMCs, B-cell-depleted T cells, or T cells were the source of the cDNA or gDNA that made up the material.

The sample holds one count of this clone. In the authors' methods: The assay estimated nucleated cells by amplifying reference gene primers. Libraries were prepared by immunoSEQ multiplex PCR; TCRdb keeps only in-frame clonotypes and omits some of them. Clonal size and the V and J genes are those of that table, whereas D and trimming came from the DNA. The table lists 250,000 or so clones, around 83% of them singletons. V lost 5 bases and J 4 bases, leaving 11 bases between the germline ends. Germline lookup yields CDR1 MGHDK and CDR2 SYGVNS. CDR3 length: 13 residues. The chain couples TRBV25-1 to TRBJ1-2; D is unresolved. This receptor was obtained from a man in his forties or fifties who had recovered from COVID-19. What was sequenced was peripheral blood. This chain's CDR3 is CASSPRWFYGYTF. The CDR3 DNA reads as TGTGCCAGCAGTCCACGGTGGTTCTATGGCTACACCTTC.